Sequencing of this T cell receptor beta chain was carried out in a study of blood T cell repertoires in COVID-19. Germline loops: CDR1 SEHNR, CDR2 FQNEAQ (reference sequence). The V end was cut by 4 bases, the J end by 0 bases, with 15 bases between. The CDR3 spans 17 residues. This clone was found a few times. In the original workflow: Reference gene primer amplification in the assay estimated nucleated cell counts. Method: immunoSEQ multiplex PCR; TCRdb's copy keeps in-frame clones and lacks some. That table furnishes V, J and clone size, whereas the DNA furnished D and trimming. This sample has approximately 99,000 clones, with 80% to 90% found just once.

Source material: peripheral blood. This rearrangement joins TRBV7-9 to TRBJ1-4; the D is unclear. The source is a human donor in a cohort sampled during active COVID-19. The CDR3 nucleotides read TGTGCCAGCAGCTCCCTTGGAGGGTTCTCAACTAATGAAAAACTGTTTTTT. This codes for CASSSLGGFSTNEKLFF.